This record covers a single T cell receptor beta chain. The antigen this receptor binds is unknown. Base qualities are missing; no much larger clone stands one base away. This record comes from a study of shared clonotypes between healthy human individuals (dated by TCRdb to the early 2020s). About the investigation overall: The cohort included three men and a couple of women between 18 and 49 years of age. Per donor, three plates each were used for CD4 naive and CD4 memory, two for CD8 naive, and one for CD8 memory. To estimate repertoire size and how much clonotype sharing occurs between individuals, the study deeply sequenced the blood TCR repertoires of five or six healthy adults. To increase sequencing depth and limit assay-specific biases, TCR repertoire library preparation and sequencing were carried out by different laboratories using diverse techniques. Each donor's leukapheresis produced roughly between roughly 0.85 and 10 billion PBMCs.

TCR CDR3 regions were amplified from genomic DNA by multiplex PCR using the deep immunoSEQ assay. Genomic DNA extracted from each cell subset was distributed evenly over all wells of several immunoSEQ 96-well plates, and each plate served as one replicate. For sorted subsets, 150 to 250 ng genomic DNA, equal to 30,000 to 35,000 T cell genomes, was loaded into each replicate PCR. Purified libraries were measured with a Qubit 3.0 fluorometer, size-checked on a Bioanalyzer 2100, and measured again with the KAPA Library Quantification kit. A separate single-read 150-cycle Illumina NextSeq 550 flow cell was used to sequence each immunoSEQ 96-well plate. From the authors' description of their analysis: Because the immunoSEQ output included only junctional sequences and no quality scores, the filtering could not be the same as the filtering used for full-length reads. To assign V/J genes and CDR3, sequences were annotated against IMGT germline references using PyIR, a Python wrapper for IgBLAST v1.9. Reads with weak V/J assignments (E-value above 1e-6), missing CDR3, stop codons, out-of-frame junctions, or ambiguous translated residues were removed. V3J clonotypes were defined by identical inferred V gene, J gene, and CDR3 amino acid sequence. Percentage overlap between repertoires was computed as shared unique clonotypes divided by the size of the smaller repertoire. Richness of each repertoire was evaluated using RTK rarefaction, the Chao1 estimator, and Recon v2.1 estimates of unobserved clonotypes. Generation probabilities for all TCRbeta clonotypes obtained by the gDNA method from four donors were computed using OLGA. TCRdb mirrors the immuneACCESS table, restricted to in-frame sequences. Some clones are absent from its copies; in checked studies, under half trace to an unresolved V gene, and the reason for the others is unknown. V, J and clone size were drawn from that table, and D and trimming were deduced from the DNA. Present in this sample are hundreds of thousands of clones, 90% to 96% of which were seen just once. The top ten constitute 0.05% to 0.07% of the sample.

The CDR3 starts with the cysteine, ends with the phenylalanine, and has 15 residues. Only the CDR3 DNA stays, 45 bases, in frame from base 1. In the germline V gene, CDR1 corresponds to KGHSH and CDR2 to LQKENI. The germline V and J ends show losses of 4 bases and 1 base respectively, and no gene match explains 6 bases of the junction. Results and caveats for the whole study, not just this receptor: Higher generation probabilities were observed for clonotypes shared by all four sorted-subset donors than for non-shared clonotypes. Because the study included a small number of donors, the genetic and exposure-history diversity represented was limited. Sampling was restricted to blood, and TCR repertoires in tissues likely differ from the TCR repertoires found in blood. Rarefaction of sorted-subset datasets indicated incomplete sequencing despite the large sequencing depth. Naive subsets generally had larger estimated clonotype richness than memory subsets. Based on pairwise subsampling, the degree of clonotype sharing among donors was expected to be affected by sequencing depth. Across a handful of donors, around 5% of naive CD4, approximately 3.6% of naive CD8, around 2.1% of memory CD4, and approximately 0.42% of memory CD8 clonotypes were shared.

Healthy HIV-negative adults with no recently reported acute infections or vaccinations were included as donors. Only Caucasian adults living in Nashville, Tennessee, USA were represented among the donors. Magnetic negative selection was used to enrich CD4+ T cells, after which naive cells were positively selected on CD45RA and the negative fraction became the memory subset. After blood collection by leukapheresis, PBMCs were isolated using Ficoll-Histopaque density gradient centrifugation and then cryopreserved in the vapor phase of liquid nitrogen. Analytical flow cytometry was used to check the purity and quantity of every magnetically sorted T cell population. Genomic DNA was isolated from each sorted fraction and quantified by UV absorbance on a Nanodrop 2000c.

The sequence derives from a woman in her 30s in good health. Sequencing used naive CD4+ T cells sorted from blood. The sample's cell subset or site label, decoded: CD45RA+ positively selected. The chain is made from TRBV18 and TRBJ1-1, with 7 central nucleotides matching TRBD1. The DNA reads TGTGCCAGCTCACGATCCGGGACAGCGAACACTGAAGCTTTCTTT. This encodes CASSRSGTANTEAFF. The reference TRBV18 and TRBJ1-1 proteins fill in what lies around the CDR3, so the full variable domain reads NAGVMQNPRHLVRRRGQEARLRCSPMKGHSHVYWYRQLPEEGLKFMVYLQKENIIDESGMPKERFSAEFPKEGPSILRIQQVVRGDSAAYFCASSRSGTANTEAFFGQGTRLTVV.